The 10 T cell receptor beta chains listed next were all sequenced from one sample in a study of shared clonotypes between healthy human individuals. Sequenced by immunoSEQ multiplex PCR; TCRdb stores in-frame clones only, minus some. The sample includes about 2.4 million clones, 93% of them seen just once. The sample consisted of naive CD4+ T cells from PBMCs. Regarding subset: CD45RA+ positively selected. These receptors all stem from a man aged 18 to 29 in good health. Some clones in this sample may be carry-over from other donors' samples.

The chain uses TRBV19 and TRBJ2-7, with 10 positions matching TRBD2. This CDR3 has 16 residues. V gave up 6 bases and J gave up 0 bases; unmatched junction bases: 8. Germline CDR1 reads LNHDA; CDR2 reads SQIVND (reference sequence). CDR3 protein: CASRRTSGLYSYEQYF. CDR3 DNA: TGTGCCAGTAGACGGACTAGCGGCTTGTACTCCTACGAGCAGTACTTC. Complete variable domain (other parts from reference TRBV19 and TRBJ2-7): DGGITQSPKYLFRKEGQNVTLSCEQNLNHDAMYWYRQDPGQGLRLIYYSQIVNDFQKGDIAEGYSVSREKKESFPLTVTSAQKNPTAFYLCASRRTSGLYSYEQYFGPGTRLTVT.

This rearrangement joins TRBV6-6 to TRBJ1-1; tentative D call: TRBD1 (5 bases). This CDR3 has 15 amino acids. The germline V and J ends were trimmed by 2 bases and 1 base, with 11 bases remaining between them. Germline V CDR1 and CDR2: MNHNY, SVGAGI (reference sequence). CDR3 sequence reads: CASSYPRQSNTEAFF. CDR3 DNA: TGTGCCAGCAGTTACCCAAGACAGTCGAACACTGAAGCTTTCTTT.

Written as DNA, the CDR3 is TGTGCCAGTCGACAGGGGGTTTCGAGCAATCAGCCCCAGCATTTT. This translates into CASRQGVSSNQPQHF. The chain is built from TRBV28 and TRBJ1-5, with 9 bases identical to TRBD1. The CDR3 consists of 15 residues. V was clipped by 9 bases and J by 1 base; unmatched bases: 7. Germline V CDR1 and CDR2: MDHEN, SYDVKM.

This clone is a singleton in its sample. The sample holds other DNA sequences that translate to the same CDR3. V and J are TRBV30 and TRBJ2-3; D is ambiguous. V gave up 2 bases and J gave up 6 bases, with 15 bases separating them. The germline gives CDR1 GTSNPN, CDR2 SVGIG (reference sequence). This CDR3 has 14 residues. CDR3 bases: TGTGCCTGGAGTCACGGCGGTTCAACCGATACGCAGTATTTT. This translates into CAWSHGGSTDTQYF. Using reference TRBV30 and TRBJ2-3 for the parts outside the CDR3, the full variable domain is SQTIHQWPATLVQPVGSPLSLECTVEGTSNPNLYWYRQAAGRGLQLLFYSVGIGQISSEVPQNLSASRPQDRQFILSSKKLLLSDSGFYLCAWSHGGSTDTQYFGPGTRLTVL.

This clone was observed once. The J gene is TRBJ1-2, the V gene TRBV28; tentatively, D is TRBD1 (6 bases). The CDR3 has 14 residues. V lost 5 bases and J 3 bases, leaving 13 bases between the germline ends. Germline values: CDR1 MDHEN, CDR2 SYDVKM. CDR3 DNA: TGTGCCAGCAGTCTCATCAGGGGCGACTATGGCTACACCTTC. It specifies CASSLIRGDYGYTF.

V and J are TRBV6-1 and TRBJ2-1; 7 bases map to TRBD2. In germline, CDR1 is MNHNS, CDR2 SASEGT. V was clipped by 3 bases and J by 10 bases; unmatched bases: 6. The CDR3 has 13 amino acids. The CDR3 DNA sequence: TGTGCCAGCAGTGAGGGGCCTAGCGGAGAGCAGTTCTTC. Translated: CASSEGPSGEQFF.

The chain couples TRBV18 to TRBJ2-2; D gene ambiguous. V lost 2 bases, J lost 4 bases, and 8 bases lay in between. The CDR3 has 14 amino acids. Germline assignment: CDR1 KGHSH and CDR2 LQKENI. In nucleotides, the CDR3 is TGTGCCAGCTCACCAGACTGGTCCACCGGGGAGCTGTTTTTT. Protein product: CASSPDWSTGELFF.

The rearrangement links TRBV5-1 to TRBJ1-5, with 9 bases identical to TRBD1. CDR1 is SGHRS, CDR2 YFSETQ, per germline. The CDR3 contains 15 residues. V was pared by 7 bases and J by 1 base, with 6 bases of the junction left unmatched. The CDR3, as DNA: TGCGCCAGCGGAGTGGACAGGGGAAGCAATCAGCCCCAGCATTTT. Translation gives CASGVDRGSNQPQHF.

This clone appeared a single time. The chain employs TRBV6-1 and TRBJ1-4; D remains unclear. From germline, CDR1 is MNHNS and CDR2 SASEGT. CDR3 length: 13 amino acids. The V end was cut by 6 bases, the J end by 8 bases, with 13 bases between. The CDR3 nucleotides are TGTGCCAGCAGCCGAGGTGGTTTCGAAAAACTGTTTTTT. Translation gives CASSRGGFEKLFF.

The chain recombines TRBV2 with TRBJ1-6; D not certain. CDR3 length equals 14 residues. Germline loops: CDR1 SNHLY, CDR2 FYNNEI. Trimming removed 0 bases at V and 8 bases at J, with 8 bases between. The CDR3 DNA follows: TGTGCCAGCAGTGAAGCGACATCTGATTCACCCCTCCACTTT. Its translation is CASSEATSDSPLHF.